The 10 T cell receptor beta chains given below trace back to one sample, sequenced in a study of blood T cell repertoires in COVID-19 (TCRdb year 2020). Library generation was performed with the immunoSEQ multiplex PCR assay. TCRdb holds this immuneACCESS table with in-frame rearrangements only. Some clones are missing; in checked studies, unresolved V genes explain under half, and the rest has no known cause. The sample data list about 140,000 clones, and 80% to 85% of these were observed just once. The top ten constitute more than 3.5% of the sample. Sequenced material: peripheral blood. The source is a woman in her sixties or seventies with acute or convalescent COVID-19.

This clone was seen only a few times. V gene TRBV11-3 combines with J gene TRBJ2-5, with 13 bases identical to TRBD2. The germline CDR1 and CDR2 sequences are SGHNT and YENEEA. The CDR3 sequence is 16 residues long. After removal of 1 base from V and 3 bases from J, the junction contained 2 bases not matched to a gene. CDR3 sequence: CASSLGTSGGKETQYF. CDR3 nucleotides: TGTGCCAGCAGCTTAGGGACTAGCGGGGGCAAAGAGACCCAGTACTTC.

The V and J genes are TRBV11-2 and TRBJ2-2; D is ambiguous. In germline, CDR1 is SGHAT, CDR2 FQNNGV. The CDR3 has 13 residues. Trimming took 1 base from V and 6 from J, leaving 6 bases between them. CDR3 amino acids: CASSLVRAGELFF. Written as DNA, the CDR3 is TGTGCCAGCAGCTTAGTTCGGGCCGGGGAGCTGTTTTTT.

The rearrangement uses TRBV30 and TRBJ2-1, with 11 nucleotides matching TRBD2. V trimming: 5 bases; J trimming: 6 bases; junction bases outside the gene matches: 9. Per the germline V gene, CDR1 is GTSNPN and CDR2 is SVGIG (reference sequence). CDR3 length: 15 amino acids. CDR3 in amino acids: CAWGELAGVPNEQFF. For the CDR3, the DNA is TGTGCCTGGGGCGAACTAGCGGGAGTACCCAATGAGCAGTTCTTC. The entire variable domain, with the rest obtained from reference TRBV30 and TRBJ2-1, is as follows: SQTIHQWPATLVQPVGSPLSLECTVEGTSNPNLYWYRQAAGRGLQLLFYSVGIGQISSEVPQNLSASRPQDRQFILSSKKLLLSDSGFYLCAWGELAGVPNEQFFGPGTRLTVL.

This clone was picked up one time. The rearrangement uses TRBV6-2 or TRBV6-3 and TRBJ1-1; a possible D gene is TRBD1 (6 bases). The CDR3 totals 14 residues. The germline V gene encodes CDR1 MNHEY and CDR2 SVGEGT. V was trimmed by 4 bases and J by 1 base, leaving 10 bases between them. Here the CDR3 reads CASSSTGRNTEAFF. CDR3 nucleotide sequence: TGTGCCAGCAGTTCTACAGGGAGGAACACTGAAGCTTTCTTT.

CDR3 region: CASSSPGQGYNEQFF. The CDR3 DNA follows: TGTGCCAGCAGTTCACCGGGACAGGGATACAATGAGCAGTTCTTC. V gene TRBV7-3 combines with J gene TRBJ2-1; TRBD1 matches 9 bases. CDR3 length equals 15 residues. Trimming removed 6 bases from V and 4 bases from J; junction bases left unmatched: 7. Per the germline V gene, CDR1 is SGHTA and CDR2 is FQGTGA. The variable domain in full, with the rest retrieved from reference TRBV7-3 and TRBJ2-1, is GAGVSQTPSNKVTEKGKYVELRCDPISGHTALYWYRQSLGQGPEFLIYFQGTGAADDSGLPNDRFFAVRPEGSVSTLKIQRTERGDSAVYLCASSSPGQGYNEQFFGPGTRLTVL.

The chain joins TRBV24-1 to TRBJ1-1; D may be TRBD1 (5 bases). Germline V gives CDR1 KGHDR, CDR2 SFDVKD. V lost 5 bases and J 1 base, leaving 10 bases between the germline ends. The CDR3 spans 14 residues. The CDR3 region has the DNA TGTGCCACCAGTGCAGGGCCAACGAACACTGAAGCTTTCTTT. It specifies CATSAGPTNTEAFF.

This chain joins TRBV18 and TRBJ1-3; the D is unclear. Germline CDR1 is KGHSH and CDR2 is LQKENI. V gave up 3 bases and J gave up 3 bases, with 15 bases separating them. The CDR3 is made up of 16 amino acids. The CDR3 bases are TGTGCCAGCTCACCTATAATGATTACGGGTGGAAACACCATATATTTT. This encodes CASSPIMITGGNTIYF.

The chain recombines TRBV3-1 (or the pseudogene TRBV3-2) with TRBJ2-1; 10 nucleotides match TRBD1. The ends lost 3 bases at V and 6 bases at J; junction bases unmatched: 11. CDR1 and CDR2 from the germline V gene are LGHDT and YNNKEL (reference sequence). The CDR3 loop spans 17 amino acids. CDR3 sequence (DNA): TGTGCCAGCAGCCAGGTTACCGGGACAGGGGAGGGCAATGAGCAGTTCTTC. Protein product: CASSQVTGTGEGNEQFF.

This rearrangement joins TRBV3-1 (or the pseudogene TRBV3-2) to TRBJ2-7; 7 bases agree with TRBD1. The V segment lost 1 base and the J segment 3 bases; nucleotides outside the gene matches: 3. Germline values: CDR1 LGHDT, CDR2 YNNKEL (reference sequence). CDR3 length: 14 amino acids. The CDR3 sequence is CASSQGGGGYEQYF. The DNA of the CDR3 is TGTGCCAGCAGCCAAGGAGGGGGCGGCTACGAGCAGTACTTC.

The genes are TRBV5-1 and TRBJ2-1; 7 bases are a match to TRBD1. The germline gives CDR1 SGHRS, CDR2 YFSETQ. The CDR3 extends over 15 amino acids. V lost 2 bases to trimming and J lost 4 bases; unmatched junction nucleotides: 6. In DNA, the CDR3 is TGCGCCAGCAGCTTACCGGGACAGTATTACAATGAGCAGTTCTTC. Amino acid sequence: CASSLPGQYYNEQFF.